A single T cell receptor beta chain is shown here with its context. It has no known antigen specificity. Base quality data are lacking; no much larger clone is found one base away. Relative to germline, V is 5 bases shorter and J is 3 bases shorter, with 14 bases between their ends. Including the terminal cysteine and phenylalanine, the CDR3 comprises 15 residues. Of the read, only the CDR3 DNA is kept; its 45 bases are in frame from base 1. The germline V gene (reference sequence) gives CDR1 as MNHEY and CDR2 as SMNVEV. Preparation of the library involved the immunoSEQ multiplex PCR assay. For the multiplex PCR, a mixture combining 60 forward primers for TCR Vbeta segments and 13 reverse primers for TCR Jbeta segments was used. The CDR3 region of rearranged TCR beta genes was amplified from genomic DNA with a multiplex PCR assay. The Illumina HiSeq System was used to sequence the amplified TCR beta libraries as 87-base-pair reads. In the source study's methods: A later analysis counted about 82 million unique TCR beta chains across the 666 repertoires, and about 10 million of these chains were shared by at least two donors. To remove PCR and sequencing errors, raw reads were error-corrected and collapsed into unique sequences using a nearest-neighbor algorithm that merged closely related sequences. To assign V, D and J gene segments, CDR3 sequences were aligned to IMGT reference sequences. For a sequence to be retained, at least a six-nucleotide match to both a V gene segment and a J gene segment was required. Rearrangements were called productive when the CDR3 lacked stop codons and stayed in frame with V and J; all others were non-productive. CDR3 was defined according to IMGT convention as the region running from the second conserved V-encoded cysteine to the conserved J-encoded phenylalanine. In an earlier analysis of more than 550 of the donors, sequences lacking an unambiguous match to a single V gene segment were excluded. In an earlier analysis of several hundred of the donors, V segments were called functional above 56.7% productive rearrangements and were called segregating when the between-donor standard deviation exceeded 5%. A statistical classification framework was built to diagnose cytomegalovirus status from the catalog of TCR beta chain sequences. A later analysis assigned V and J genes by comparing TCR nucleotide sequences with IMGT/GENE-DB human TR gene sequences. The TCRdist pipeline was used in a later analysis to assign CDR3 sequences and most-parsimonious VDJ recombination scenarios. In a later analysis, each TCR beta chain was defined by its CDR3 amino acid sequence together with its V-gene family, and reads lacking a unique V-gene family were excluded. A later analysis removed roughly 590 highly shared, low-generation-probability nucleotide sequences to deal with suspected cross-contamination and a sequencing artifact. A later analysis calculated a clonal expansion index for each public chain from normalized within-repertoire ranks of inferred template counts. Generation probabilities in a later analysis came from a VDJ recombination model fitted to out-of-frame rearrangements, and those results were checked against IGoR. A later analysis scored TCR-TCR, TCR-HLA and TCR-CMV co-occurrence with hypergeometric tests, applying a repertoire-size bias correction to TCR pairs. False discovery rates were estimated in a later analysis by permuting HLA or CMV assignments 20 times. A later analysis grouped co-occurring TCRs with DBSCAN, adding TCRdist sequence similarity when clustering within HLA-allele-positive subsets. For co-occurrence clustering, repertoires with fewer than 30,000 or more than 120,000 public chains were excluded, along with five repertoires with anomalous nucleotide sharing. TCRdb obtained this table from immuneACCESS and retained in-frame rearrangements with V and J assigned. These tables miss some clones; where compared with another copy, unresolved V genes account for less than half of the shortfall, and the remainder is unexplained. From that table come the V and J calls and clone size; the DNA was used to work out D and trimming. For this sample there are some 150,000 clones; around three quarters appear just once. The ten largest clones take up over 2.5% of the sample.

In total, 500 to 700 healthy bone marrow donors made up the cohort. At the time of sampling, all cohort members were nominally healthy, though unrecorded immune exposures were likely present. The donor was CMV seropositive and belonged to the group of 250 to 300 seropositive cohort members. Each donor provided a peripheral blood sample, and peripheral blood mononuclear cells were used for TCR beta sequencing. The Qiagen DNeasy Blood Extraction Kit was used to extract genomic DNA from the blood cell samples. This sample is part of a study of cytomegalovirus exposure and HLA in healthy donors (dated by TCRdb to the late 2010s). Study-wide context: According to an earlier analysis of a few hundred of the donors, about 179 million T cells yielded over 100 million unique TCR beta sequences and about 280 Gb of sequence data. About 300 gigabases of sequencing data and 78 million or so unique TCR sequences were included in an early release covering 550 to 800 HLA-typed donors. Among the roughly 390 genotyped donors, around 81% belonged to the genetic ancestry cluster associated with self-reported Caucasian donors. The study was designed to test whether signatures of past pathogen exposure could be identified by cataloging public T cell receptors. The study used immunosequencing to profile the T cell repertoires of approximately 640 subjects and linked those repertoires to cytomegalovirus serostatus. Along with the roughly 700-subject first cohort, a separate validation cohort of over 90 different subjects was used. High-throughput TCR immunosequencing, statistical association of individual TCRs with disease status, and machine learning were combined to predict cytomegalovirus infection status. To study patterns of TCR occurrence, a later analysis re-analyzed previously published TCR beta repertoires from hundreds of donors and added high-resolution HLA genotyping. In the later analysis, no new phenotypic data were used to find candidate immune exposures; instead, reliance was placed on TCR beta sequences and their occurrence across donors. To decide whether each TCR beta V gene segment behaved as functional or pseudogenic, an earlier analysis of nearly 600 of the donors relied on high-throughput TCR beta sequencing. Donor age, sex, ethnicity and CMV serostatus were collected together with the repertoire data. Genome-wide SNP genotypes for about three fifths of the roughly 670 donors were used in a later genetic analysis, which treated that subset as a discovery cohort. All discovery cohort repertoires had been generated on a single sequencing platform. Both class I and class II loci were covered by HLA typing, at four-digit resolution. Typing coverage varied by locus: about 629-640 donors for A, B, C, DRB1 and DQB1; more than 500 for DQA1; about 590 for DPA1; around 490 for DPB1. A few DR-DQ haplotypes were treated as single units for association and clustering because of strong linkage in the cohort. Across approximately 400 genotyped donors of the cohort, an average of roughly 200,000 unique TCR beta nucleotide sequences per donor were sequenced, and roughly 18% of those sequences were non-productive. The paper's findings and limits, for the study overall: In a later analysis, several top co-occurrence clusters were reported to appear linked to parvovirus B19, influenza, CMV and Epstein-Barr virus. According to the authors, the approach could potentially be generalized to other disease states and immunological phenotypes. The presence/absence analyses assumed that sequencing depth was roughly uniform across donors, and that assumption may not be true. In a later analysis, 15,000 to 20,000 TCR beta sequences were associated with specific HLA alleles at a false discovery rate of 0.05. According to a later genetic analysis, donors in an Asian-associated ancestry cluster had fewer N-insertions in productive TCRs than the approximately 610-donor mean. The only immune exposure information available for the cohort was CMV serostatus. HLA typing was unavailable for some donors at each locus, so association tests used only the typed subset. The study listed 150 to 200 TCR beta chains as associated with cytomegalovirus. Approximately 18 rarely observed V segments, including chromosome 9 orphons, were excluded from the earlier analysis of approximately 500 of the donors because counts were too low. Some IMGT-functional V segments, including TRBV6-2 and TRBV6-3, could not be distinguished by the 87-base-pair reads and were therefore excluded. According to a later analysis, TCR association rates differed among HLA loci, with DRB1 alleles showing the most associated TCRs and HLA-C alleles showing the fewest. A cluster of highly shared sequence variants was judged likely to represent a technical artifact of the sequencing pipeline. Linkage disequilibrium might explain the correlated functional status among segregating V segments, but an unknown experimental factor could not be excluded. Most TCR sequences were observed very rarely across donors, whereas some public TCRs were present in many individuals. A few of the identified cytomegalovirus-associated TCR beta chains were confirmed in vitro to be specific for cytomegalovirus antigens. Most CMV-associated TCR beta chains appeared to be HLA-restricted in a later analysis, and the HLA associations seemed to be driven largely by CMV exposure. The classifier was reported to diagnose cytomegalovirus status with high specificity and sensitivity in both the original and validation cohorts. The cohort was sequenced for TCR beta chains only, and without alpha or paired-chain data the features that could be detected were limited. A further reported finding was that TCR beta sequences accurately predicted the HLA-A and HLA-B alleles for most subjects in the first cohort. In an earlier analysis of under 600 of the donors, most TCR beta V segments were observed in productive rearrangements about 87% or about 30% of the time, broadly matching IMGT annotations. An association between a missense DCLRE1C variant and V-gene and J-gene trimming of TCR beta chains was found in a later genetic analysis and replicated in an independent cohort. Strong co-occurrence of HLA alleles, especially DR and DQ, made assigning TCR associations to individual alleles difficult. In a later analysis, HLA-associated TCR beta chains were found to be more clonally expanded and to have lower generation probabilities than equally common non-associated chains.

Recombination joined TRBV27 with TRBJ2-1; the D gene identity is not certain. The receptor's source is a man in his forties in good health and CMV-seropositive. The sequenced sample was PBMCs. Read as DNA, the sequence is TGTGCCAGCAGTCGAACCGGGTCCCACTACAATGAGCAGTTCTTC. Its product reads: CASSRTGSHYNEQFF.